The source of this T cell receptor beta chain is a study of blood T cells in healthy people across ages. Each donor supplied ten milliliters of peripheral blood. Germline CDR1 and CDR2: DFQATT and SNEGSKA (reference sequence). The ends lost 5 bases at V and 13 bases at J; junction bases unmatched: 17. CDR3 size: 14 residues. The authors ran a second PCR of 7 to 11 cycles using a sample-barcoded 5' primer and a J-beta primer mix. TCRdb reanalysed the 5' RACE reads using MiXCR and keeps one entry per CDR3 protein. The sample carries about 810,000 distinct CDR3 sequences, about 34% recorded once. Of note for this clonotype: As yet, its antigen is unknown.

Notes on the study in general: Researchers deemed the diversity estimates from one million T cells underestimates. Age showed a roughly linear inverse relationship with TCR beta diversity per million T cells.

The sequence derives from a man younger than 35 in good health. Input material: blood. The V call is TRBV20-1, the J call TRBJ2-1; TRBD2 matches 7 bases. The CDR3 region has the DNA TGCAGTGCTCCTGGGCCGGGAGGCCAAGAGACCCAGTTCTTC. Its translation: CSAPGPGGQETQFF.